This TCR beta chain was sequenced for a study of preoperative IRX-2 immunotherapy in early breast cancer. Treatment noted: preoperative locoregional IRX-2 cytokine immunotherapy. Patients received preoperative, locoregional IRX-2 cytokine immunotherapy in a phase Ib study. The CDR3 is made up of 15 amino acids. Germline lookup yields CDR1 SGHTA and CDR2 FQGTGA. The V and J ends lost 5 bases and 5 bases, in that order; junction bases with no gene match: 8. TCRdb keeps only in-frame clones here, not all; method: immunoSEQ multiplex PCR. In the table there are roughly 43,000 clones, about 95% of which are singletons.

Sequenced here: tumor tissue, sampled after IRX-2 immunotherapy. The V gene is TRBV7-3, the J gene TRBJ2-1; 8 bases match TRBD1. This clonotype was obtained from a human donor with breast cancer. CDR3 sequence: CASSPRQGWNNEQFF. The CDR3 nucleotides read TGTGCCAGCAGCCCCAGACAGGGGTGGAACAATGAGCAGTTCTTC.